Here is one T cell receptor (beta chain) with its context. No antigen is known for it. One junction end disagrees with the germline gene, perhaps due to a read error. Some clones are missing from TCRdb's copy, which holds only in-frame ones; the method was immunoSEQ multiplex PCR. The sample carries around 90,000 clones, around 80% recorded once. The sample originates from a study of T cells in localized non-small cell lung cancer. Study observations and caveats: There were a median 57 of the top 100 tumor clones appearing in adjacent lung.

The CDR3 runs 13 residues. Germline CDR1 reads SSHAT; CDR2 reads FNYEAQ (reference sequence). The receptor comes from a man aged 40 to 70 with stage II squamous cell lung carcinoma. This specimen was PBMCs, taken before any cancer treatment. V usage is TRBV7-7 and J usage is TRBJ2-1; D is undetermined. CDR3 DNA: TGTGCTAGCAGCTTAGATAGGGACAATGAGCAGTTCTTC. Its protein product is CASSLDRDNEQFF.